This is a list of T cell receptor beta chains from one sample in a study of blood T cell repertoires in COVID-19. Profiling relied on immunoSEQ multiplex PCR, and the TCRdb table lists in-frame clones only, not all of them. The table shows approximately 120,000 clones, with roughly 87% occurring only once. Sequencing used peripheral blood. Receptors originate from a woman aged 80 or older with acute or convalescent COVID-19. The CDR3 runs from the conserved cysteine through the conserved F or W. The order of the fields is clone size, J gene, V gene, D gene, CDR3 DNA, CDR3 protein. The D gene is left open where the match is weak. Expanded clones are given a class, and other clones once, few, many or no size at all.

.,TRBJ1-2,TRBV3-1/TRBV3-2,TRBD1,TGTGCCAGCAGCCAAGATATTAGGGGGCGTCGAGGCTACACCTTC,CASSQDIRGRRGYTF
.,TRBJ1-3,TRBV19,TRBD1,TGTGCCAGTAGTATCTCCGGGACAGCATTCTCCTCTGGAAACACCATATATTTT,CASSISGTAFSSGNTIYF
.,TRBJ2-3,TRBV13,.,TGTGCCAGCAGCTTGCAGACCCCCAGGTCAGATACGCAGTATTTT,CASSLQTPRSDTQYF
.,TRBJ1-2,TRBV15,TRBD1,TGTGCCACCAGCAGAGACAGGGGGCTTTACACCTTC,CATSRDRGLYTF
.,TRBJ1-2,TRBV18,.,TGTGCCAGCTCACCACAGCAGGGTCCAGGGTATGGCTACACCTTC,CASSPQQGPGYGYTF
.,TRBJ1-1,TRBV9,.,TGTGCCAGCAGCGACCAACGGGGGTCGAACACTGAAGCTTTCTTT,CASSDQRGSNTEAFF
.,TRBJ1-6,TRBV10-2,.,TGCGCCAGCAGTGAGCGGGGGGGCCTTAGCTCCTATAATTCACCCCTCCACTTT,CASSERGGLSSYNSPLHF
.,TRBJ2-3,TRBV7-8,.,TGTGCCAGCAGCTTAGCGGGTGCAGGCCTCGCAGATACGCAGTATTTT,CASSLAGAGLADTQYF
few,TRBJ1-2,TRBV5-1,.,TGCGCCAGCAGCTCGCAGGGATCGTCTAACTATGGCTACACCTTC,CASSSQGSSNYGYTF
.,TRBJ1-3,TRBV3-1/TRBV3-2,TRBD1,TGTGCCAGCAGCCTAGGACAGGGAAGGAGAAACACCATATATTTT,CASSLGQGRRNTIYF